This T cell receptor beta chain derives from a study of T cell repertoires in cytomegalovirus infection. The study's findings and limits: CMV-specific HLA-C-restricted TCR beta clonotypes dominated the ex vivo response.

CDR3 length: 15 amino acids. CDR1 and CDR2 (germline): LNHDA, SQIVND (reference sequence). V lost 3 bases to trimming and J lost 8 bases, with 19 bases between them. TCRdb processed the reads anew with MiXCR; each CDR3 protein has one entry. Seen here are around 120,000 distinct CDR3 sequences, 20% to 30% observed once, and the top ten hold roughly 35%. About this clonotype itself: What it binds is not known.

Sample: PBMCs, sequenced either directly or after in vitro stimulation (not recorded which). The chain links TRBV19 to TRBJ1-1; unclear D gene. This receptor was taken from a human donor in good health (CMV status not recorded). Some clones in this sample may be carry-over from other donors' samples. CDR3 in DNA: TGTGCCAGTAGTATCACCCGCGACATGCTTGGAGAAGCTTTCTTT. Translation gives CASSITRDMLGEAFF.